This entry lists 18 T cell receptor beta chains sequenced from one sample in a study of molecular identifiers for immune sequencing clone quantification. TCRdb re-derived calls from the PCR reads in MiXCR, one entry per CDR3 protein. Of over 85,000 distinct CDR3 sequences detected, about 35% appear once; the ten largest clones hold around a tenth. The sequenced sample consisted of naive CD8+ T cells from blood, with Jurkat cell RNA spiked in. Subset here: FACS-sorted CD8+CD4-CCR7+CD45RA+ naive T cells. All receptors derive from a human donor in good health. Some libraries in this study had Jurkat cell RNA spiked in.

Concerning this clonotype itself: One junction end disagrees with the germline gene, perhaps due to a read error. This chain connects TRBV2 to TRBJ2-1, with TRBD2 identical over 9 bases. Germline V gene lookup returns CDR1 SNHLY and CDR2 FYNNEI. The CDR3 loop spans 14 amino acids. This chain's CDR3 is CACRTPGLAFEQFF. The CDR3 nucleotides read TGTGCCTGCAGGACTCCGGGACTAGCATTTGAGCAGTTCTTC.

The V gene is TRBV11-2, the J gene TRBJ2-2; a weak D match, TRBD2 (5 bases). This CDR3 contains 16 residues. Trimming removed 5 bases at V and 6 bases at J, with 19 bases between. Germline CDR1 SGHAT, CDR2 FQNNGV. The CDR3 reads CASSPGNQSLAGELFF. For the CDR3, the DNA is TGTGCCAGCAGCCCCGGGAACCAGAGCCTAGCCGGGGAGCTGTTTTTT.

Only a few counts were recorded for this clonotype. CDR3 in amino acids: CASSIYIRGGNQPQHF. In DNA form, the CDR3 reads TGTGCCAGTAGTATTTATATTAGAGGGGGAAATCAGCCCCAGCATTTT. The chain is built from TRBV19 and TRBJ1-5; a possible D gene is TRBD1 (6 bases). Germline V gene sequence: CDR1 LNHDA, CDR2 SQIVND (reference sequence). The CDR3 spans 16 residues. Trimming cost V 3 bases and J 4 bases, with 16 bases left between them.

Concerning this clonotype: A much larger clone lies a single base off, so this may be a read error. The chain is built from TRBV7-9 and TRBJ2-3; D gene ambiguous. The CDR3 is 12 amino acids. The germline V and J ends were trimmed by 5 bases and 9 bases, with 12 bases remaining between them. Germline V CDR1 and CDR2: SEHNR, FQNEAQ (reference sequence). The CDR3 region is CASSVGVETQYF. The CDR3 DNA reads TGTGCCAGCAGCGTAGGAGTAGAAACGCAGTATTTT.

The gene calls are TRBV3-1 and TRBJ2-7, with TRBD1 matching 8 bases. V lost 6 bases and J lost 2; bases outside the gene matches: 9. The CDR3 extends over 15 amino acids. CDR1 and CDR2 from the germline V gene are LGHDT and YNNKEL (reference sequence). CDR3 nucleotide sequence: TGTGCCAGCAGTAAAGGACAGGGTTTAACCTACGAGCAGTACTTC. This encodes CASSKGQGLTYEQYF.

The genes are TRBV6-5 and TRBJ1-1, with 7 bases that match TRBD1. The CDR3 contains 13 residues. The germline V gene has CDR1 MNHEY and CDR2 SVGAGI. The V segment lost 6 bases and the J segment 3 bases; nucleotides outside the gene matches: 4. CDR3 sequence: CASRKGAYTEAFF. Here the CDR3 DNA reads TGTGCCAGCAGAAAGGGGGCGTACACTGAAGCTTTCTTT.

The CDR3 sequence: CASSLGTSVIETQYF. CDR3 DNA: TGTGCCAGCAGCTTGGGGACTAGCGTCATAGAGACCCAGTACTTC. The chain links TRBV9 to TRBJ2-5; 10 bases are a match to TRBD2. This CDR3 contains 15 residues. The germline gives CDR1 SGDLS, CDR2 YYNGEE. V was pared by 4 bases and J by 4 bases, with 7 bases of the junction left unmatched.

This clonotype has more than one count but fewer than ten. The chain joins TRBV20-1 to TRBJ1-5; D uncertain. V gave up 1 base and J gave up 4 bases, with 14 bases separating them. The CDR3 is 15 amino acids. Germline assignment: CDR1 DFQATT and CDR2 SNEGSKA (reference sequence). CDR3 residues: CSARGLSFVNQPQHF. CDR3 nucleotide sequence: TGCAGTGCTAGAGGCCTCTCCTTTGTGAATCAGCCCCAGCATTTT.

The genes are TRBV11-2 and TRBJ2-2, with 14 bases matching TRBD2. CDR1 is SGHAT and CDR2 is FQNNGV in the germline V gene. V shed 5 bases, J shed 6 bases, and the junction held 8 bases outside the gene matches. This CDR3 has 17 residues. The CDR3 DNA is TGTGCCAGCAGCACTGGGACTAGCGGGAGAGGCGCCGGGGAGCTGTTTTTT. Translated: CASSTGTSGRGAGELFF.

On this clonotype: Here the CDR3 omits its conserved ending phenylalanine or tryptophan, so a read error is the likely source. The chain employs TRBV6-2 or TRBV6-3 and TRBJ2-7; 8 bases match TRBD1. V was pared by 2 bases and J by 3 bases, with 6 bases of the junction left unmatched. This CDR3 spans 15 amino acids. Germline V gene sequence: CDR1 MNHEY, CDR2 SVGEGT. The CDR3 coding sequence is TGTGCCAGCAGTTACCGGGACAGGCCGGGCTACGAGCAGTACTAC. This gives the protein CASSYRDRPGYEQYY.

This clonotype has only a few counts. CDR3 DNA: TGTGCCAGCAGTTTAATCAATCTCCCGAACACTGAAGCTTTCTTT. This gives the protein CASSLINLPNTEAFF. The J gene is TRBJ1-1, the V gene TRBV27; no clear D. Germline V gene sequence: CDR1 MNHEY, CDR2 SMNVEV (reference sequence). V was pared by 2 bases and J by 1 base, with 11 bases between. CDR3 length equals 15 residues.

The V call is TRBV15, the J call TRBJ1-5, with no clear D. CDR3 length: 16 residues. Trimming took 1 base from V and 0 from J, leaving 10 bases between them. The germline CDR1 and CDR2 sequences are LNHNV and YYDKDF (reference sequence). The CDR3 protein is CATSRGTANSNQPQHF. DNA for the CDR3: TGTGCCACCAGCAGAGGGACCGCGAATAGCAATCAGCCCCAGCATTTT.

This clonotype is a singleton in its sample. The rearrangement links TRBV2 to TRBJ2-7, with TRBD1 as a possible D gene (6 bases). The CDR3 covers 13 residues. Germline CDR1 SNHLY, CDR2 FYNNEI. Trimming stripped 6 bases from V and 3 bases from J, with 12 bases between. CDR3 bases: TGTGCCAGCAGGAAGGGGGAAAACTACGAGCAGTACTTC. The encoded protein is CASRKGENYEQYF.

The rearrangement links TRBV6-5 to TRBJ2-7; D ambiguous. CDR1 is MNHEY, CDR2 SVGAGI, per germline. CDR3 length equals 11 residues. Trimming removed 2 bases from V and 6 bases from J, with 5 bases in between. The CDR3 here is CASSYATEQYF. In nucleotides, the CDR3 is TGTGCCAGCAGTTACGCAACCGAGCAGTACTTC.

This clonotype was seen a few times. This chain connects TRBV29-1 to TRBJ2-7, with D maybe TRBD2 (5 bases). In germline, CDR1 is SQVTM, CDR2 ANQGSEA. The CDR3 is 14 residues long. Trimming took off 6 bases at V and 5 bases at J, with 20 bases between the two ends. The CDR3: CSVGVVNSANEQYF. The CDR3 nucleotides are TGCAGCGTGGGAGTAGTTAACAGTGCCAACGAGCAGTACTTC.

The CDR3 bases are TGTGCCAGCAGCGGGGGACTAGCGGCGAACACCGGGGAGCTGTTTTTT. Its translation: CASSGGLAANTGELFF. V is TRBV7-6 and J is TRBJ2-2; 11 positions match TRBD2. Germline trimming cut 5 bases from V and 0 bases from J; bases unmatched to any gene: 2. The germline gives CDR1 SGHVS, CDR2 FNYEAQ. The length of the CDR3 is 16 residues.

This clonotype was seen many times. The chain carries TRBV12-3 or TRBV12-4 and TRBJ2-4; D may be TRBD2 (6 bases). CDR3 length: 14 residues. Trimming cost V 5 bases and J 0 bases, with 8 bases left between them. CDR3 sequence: CASSAGLAKNIQYF. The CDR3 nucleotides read TGTGCCAGCAGTGCGGGACTAGCCAAAAACATTCAGTACTTC.

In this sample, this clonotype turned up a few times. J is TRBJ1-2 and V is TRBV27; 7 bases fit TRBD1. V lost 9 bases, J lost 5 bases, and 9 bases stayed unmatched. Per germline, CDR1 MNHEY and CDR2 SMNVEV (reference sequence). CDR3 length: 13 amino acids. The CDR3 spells CASSRRGGYGYTF. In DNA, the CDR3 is TGTGCCAGTAGTCGCAGGGGGGGTTATGGCTACACCTTC.